This T cell receptor (beta chain) is from a study of cytomegalovirus exposure and HLA in healthy donors. Study-wide findings and caveats: Association of a missense DCLRE1C variant with TCR beta V- and J-gene trimming was reported in a later analysis.

A word on this clone: Its antigen is not identified.

The PCR contained 60 Vbeta and 13 Jbeta primers. The data were produced by immunoSEQ multiplex PCR, yet TCRdb's version contains in-frame clones alone and is incomplete. This sample's clone table lists about 51,000 clones. Germline CDR1 SGHTA, CDR2 FQGTGA. Between the trimmed V and J ends, which lost 5 bases and 9 bases, there was a span of 16 bases. The CDR3 length is 13 residues. The clonotype was recovered from a man in his forties or fifties in good health and CMV-seropositive. The chain has TRBV7-3 and TRBJ1-1; D possibly corresponds to TRBD1 (5 bases). Source material: PBMCs. The CDR3 is CASSLSTARQAFF. CDR3 nucleotide sequence: TGTGCCAGCAGCCTATCGACAGCCCGACAAGCTTTCTTT.